This T cell receptor (beta chain) was retrieved from a study of cytotoxic CD8 clonotypes in ibrutinib-treated CLL. This CDR3 spans 17 amino acids. Trimming shortened V by 0 bases and J by 0 bases, and 12 bases separated the two germline ends. Germline V CDR1 and CDR2: KGHSH, LQKENI. Study findings and constraints: Pretreatment clonality was elevated relative to age-matched healthy donors and paralleled circulating CD8+ T-cell counts. Once treatment began, public clonotypes, which were uncommon, contracted or stayed stable.

As for this clone: Its antigen is as yet unknown.

The intended depth for sequencing was 1 in 200,000 to 1 in 1 million T cells. TCRdb's table, derived via immunoSEQ multiplex PCR, lists solely in-frame clones and lacks some. Of about 130,000 clones listed, 70% to 90% were seen once; the top ten hold around 2.1%. This receptor was obtained from a human donor with chronic lymphocytic leukemia. The genes are TRBV18 and TRBJ2-1; D uncertain. The material was PBMCs, obtained after 24 months of ibrutinib treatment. CDR3 sequence: CASSPPRGIGSYNEQFF. DNA of the CDR3: TGTGCCAGCTCACCACCCCGTGGGATTGGCTCCTACAATGAGCAGTTCTTC.